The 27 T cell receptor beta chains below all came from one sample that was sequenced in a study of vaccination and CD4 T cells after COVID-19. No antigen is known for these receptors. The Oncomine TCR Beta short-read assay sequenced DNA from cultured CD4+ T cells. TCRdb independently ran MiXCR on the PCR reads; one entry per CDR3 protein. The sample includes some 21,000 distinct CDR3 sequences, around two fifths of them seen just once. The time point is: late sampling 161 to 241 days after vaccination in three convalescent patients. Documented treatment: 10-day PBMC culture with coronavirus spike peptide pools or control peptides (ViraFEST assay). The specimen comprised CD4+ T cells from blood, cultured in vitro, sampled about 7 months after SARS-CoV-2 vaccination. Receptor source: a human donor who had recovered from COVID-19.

The CDR3 bases are TGTGCCAGCAGTTTCAGGCAGGGTCGCCCCCAAGAGACCCAGTACTTC. This encodes CASSFRQGRPQETQYF. The J gene is TRBJ2-5, the V gene TRBV28; weak D call: TRBD1 (5 bases). Looked up from germline, CDR1 is MDHEN and CDR2 is SYDVKM. Trimming removed 3 bases at V and 1 base at J, with 15 bases between. The CDR3 length is 16 residues.

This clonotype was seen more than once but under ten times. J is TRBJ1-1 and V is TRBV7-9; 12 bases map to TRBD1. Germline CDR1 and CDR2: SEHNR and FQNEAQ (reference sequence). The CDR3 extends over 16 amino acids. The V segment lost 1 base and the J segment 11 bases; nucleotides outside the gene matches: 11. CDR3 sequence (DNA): TGTGCCAGCAGCTTAGTAGTGGGGACAGGGGGCGAGGAGGCTTTCTTT. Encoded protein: CASSLVVGTGGEEAFF.

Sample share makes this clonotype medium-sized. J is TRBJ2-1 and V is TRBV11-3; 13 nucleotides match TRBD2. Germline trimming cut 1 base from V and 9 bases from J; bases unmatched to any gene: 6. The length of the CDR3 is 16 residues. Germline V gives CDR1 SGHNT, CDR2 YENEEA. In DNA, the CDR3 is TGTGCCAGCAGCTTAGGAGGACTAGCGGGAGCCGGTGAGCAGTTCTTC. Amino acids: CASSLGGLAGAGEQFF.

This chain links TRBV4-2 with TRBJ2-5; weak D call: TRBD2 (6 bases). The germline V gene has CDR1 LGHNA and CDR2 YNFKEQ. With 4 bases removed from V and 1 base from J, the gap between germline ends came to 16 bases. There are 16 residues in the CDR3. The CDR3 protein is CASSRAYGTVQETQYF. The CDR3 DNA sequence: TGTGCCAGCAGCCGGGCATACGGGACTGTCCAAGAGACCCAGTACTTC.

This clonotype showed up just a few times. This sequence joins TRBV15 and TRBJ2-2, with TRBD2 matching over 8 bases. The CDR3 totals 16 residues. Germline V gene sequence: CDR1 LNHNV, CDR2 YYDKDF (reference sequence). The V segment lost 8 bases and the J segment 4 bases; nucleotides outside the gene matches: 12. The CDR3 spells CATRLARQYPTGELFF. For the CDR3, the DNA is TGTGCCACCCGACTAGCGCGTCAGTATCCCACCGGGGAGCTGTTTTTT.

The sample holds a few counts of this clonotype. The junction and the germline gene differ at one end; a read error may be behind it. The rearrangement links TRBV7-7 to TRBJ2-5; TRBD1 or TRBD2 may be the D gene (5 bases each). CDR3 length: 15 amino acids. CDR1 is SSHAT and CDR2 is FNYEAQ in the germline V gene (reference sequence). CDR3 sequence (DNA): TGTGCTAGCAGCCTATCGGGACCCACCCAAGAGACCCAGTACTTC. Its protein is CASSLSGPTQETQYF.

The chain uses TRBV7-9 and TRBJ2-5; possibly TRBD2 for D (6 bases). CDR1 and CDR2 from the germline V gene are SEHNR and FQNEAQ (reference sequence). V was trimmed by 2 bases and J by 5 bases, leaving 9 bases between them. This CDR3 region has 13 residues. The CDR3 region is CASSLFGSETQYF. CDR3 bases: TGTGCCAGCAGCTTATTCGGGAGTGAGACCCAGTACTTC.

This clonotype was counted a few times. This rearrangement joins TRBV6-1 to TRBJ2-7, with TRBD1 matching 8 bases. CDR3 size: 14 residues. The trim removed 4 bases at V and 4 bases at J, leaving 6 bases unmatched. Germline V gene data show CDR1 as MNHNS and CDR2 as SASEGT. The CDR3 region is CASSARTGRYEQYF. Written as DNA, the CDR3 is TGTGCCAGCAGTGCTAGGACAGGGCGGTACGAGCAGTACTTC.

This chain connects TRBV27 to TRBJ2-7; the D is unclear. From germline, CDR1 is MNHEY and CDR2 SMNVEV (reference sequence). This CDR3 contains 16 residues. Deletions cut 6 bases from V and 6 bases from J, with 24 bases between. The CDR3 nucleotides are TGTGCCAGCAGCCGAGGCGTTGGAGCTCTGGGTGGCGAGCAGTACTTC. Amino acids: CASSRGVGALGGEQYF.

CDR3 DNA sequence: TGCAGTGCCCTACTTAGCTCTGGGGCCAACGTCCTGACTTTC. As protein: CSALLSSGANVLTF. The chain carries TRBV20-1 and TRBJ2-6, with D unresolved. The V gene's germline CDR1 is DFQATT and CDR2 SNEGSKA (reference sequence). The CDR3 loop spans 14 amino acids. Deletions cut 6 bases from V and 0 bases from J, with 9 bases between.

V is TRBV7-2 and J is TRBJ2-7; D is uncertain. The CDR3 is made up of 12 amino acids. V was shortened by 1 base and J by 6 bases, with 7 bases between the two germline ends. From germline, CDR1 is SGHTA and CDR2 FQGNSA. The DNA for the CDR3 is TGTGCCAGCAGCTTAGATAGGCGCGAGCAGTACTTC. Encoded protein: CASSLDRREQYF. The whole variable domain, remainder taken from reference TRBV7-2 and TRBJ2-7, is GAGVSQSPSNKVTEKGKDVELRCDPISGHTALYWYRQSLGQGLEFLIYFQGNSAPDKSGLPSDRFSAERTGGSVSTLTIQRTQQEDSAVYLCASSLDRREQYFGPGTRLTVT.

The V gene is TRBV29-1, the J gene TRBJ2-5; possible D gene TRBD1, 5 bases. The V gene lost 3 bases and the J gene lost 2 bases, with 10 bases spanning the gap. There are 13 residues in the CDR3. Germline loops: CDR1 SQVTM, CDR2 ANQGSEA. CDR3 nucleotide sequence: TGCAGCGTTGACGACCCAGGGCAAGAGACCCAGTACTTC. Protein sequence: CSVDDPGQETQYF.

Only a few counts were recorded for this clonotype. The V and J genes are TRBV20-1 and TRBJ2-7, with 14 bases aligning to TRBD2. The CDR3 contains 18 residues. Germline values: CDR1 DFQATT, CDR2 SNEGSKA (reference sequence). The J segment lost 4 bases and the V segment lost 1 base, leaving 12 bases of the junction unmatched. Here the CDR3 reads CSARVGGGLAGGGYEQYF. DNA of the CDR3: TGCAGTGCTAGAGTGGGGGGAGGACTAGCGGGAGGAGGGTACGAGCAGTACTTC.

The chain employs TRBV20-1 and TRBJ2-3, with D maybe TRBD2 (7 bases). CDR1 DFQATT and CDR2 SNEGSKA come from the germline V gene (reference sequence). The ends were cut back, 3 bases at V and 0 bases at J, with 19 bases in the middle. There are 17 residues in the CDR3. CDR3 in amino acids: CSASGGLGATSTDTQYF. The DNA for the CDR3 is TGCAGTGCTAGCGGGGGGCTAGGGGCCACTAGCACAGATACGCAGTATTTT.

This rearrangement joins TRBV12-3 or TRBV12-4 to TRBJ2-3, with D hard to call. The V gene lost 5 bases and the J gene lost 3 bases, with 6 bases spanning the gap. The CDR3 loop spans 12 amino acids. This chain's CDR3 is CASSAETDTQYF. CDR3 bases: TGTGCCAGCAGTGCCGAAACAGATACGCAGTATTTT.

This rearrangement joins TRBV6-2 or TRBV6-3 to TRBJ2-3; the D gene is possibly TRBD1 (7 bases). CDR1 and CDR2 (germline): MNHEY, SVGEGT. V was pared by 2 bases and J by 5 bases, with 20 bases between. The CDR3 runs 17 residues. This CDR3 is CASSYSTRGRGEDTQYF. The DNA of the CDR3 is TGTGCCAGCAGTTACAGCACGAGGGGGCGCGGGGAAGATACGCAGTATTTT.

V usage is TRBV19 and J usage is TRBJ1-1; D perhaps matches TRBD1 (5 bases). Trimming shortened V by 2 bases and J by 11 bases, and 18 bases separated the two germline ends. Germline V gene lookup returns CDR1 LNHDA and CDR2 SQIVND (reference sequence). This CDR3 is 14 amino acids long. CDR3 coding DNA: TGTGCCAGTAGTATAATTACAGGATCGGGTGCTGCTTTCTTT. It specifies CASSIITGSGAAFF.

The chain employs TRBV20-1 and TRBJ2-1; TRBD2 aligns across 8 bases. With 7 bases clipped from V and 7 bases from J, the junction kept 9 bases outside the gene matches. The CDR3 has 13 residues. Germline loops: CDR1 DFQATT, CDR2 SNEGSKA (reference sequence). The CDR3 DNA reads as TGCAGTGAGGCGGGAGGTAGGAGGAATGAGCAGTTCTTC. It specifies CSEAGGRRNEQFF.

CDR3 sequence: CASSGREGREQFF. CDR3 DNA: TGTGCCAGTAGTGGACGGGAGGGCCGAGAGCAGTTCTTC. The chain is built from TRBV19 and TRBJ2-1; 8 nucleotides agree with TRBD2. After removal of 5 bases from V and 10 bases from J, the junction contained 7 bases not matched to a gene. CDR1 is LNHDA and CDR2 is SQIVND in the germline V gene (reference sequence). This CDR3 region has 13 residues.

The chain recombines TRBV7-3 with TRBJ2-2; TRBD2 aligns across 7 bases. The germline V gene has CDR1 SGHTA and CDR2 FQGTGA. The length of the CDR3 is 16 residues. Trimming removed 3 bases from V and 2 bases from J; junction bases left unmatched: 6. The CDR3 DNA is TGTGCCAGCAGCTTGATCCAGCGGGATAACACCGGGGAGCTGTTTTTT. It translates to CASSLIQRDNTGELFF. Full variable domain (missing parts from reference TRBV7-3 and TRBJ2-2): GAGVSQTPSNKVTEKGKYVELRCDPISGHTALYWYRQSLGQGPEFLIYFQGTGAADDSGLPNDRFFAVRPEGSVSTLKIQRTERGDSAVYLCASSLIQRDNTGELFFGEGSRLTVL.

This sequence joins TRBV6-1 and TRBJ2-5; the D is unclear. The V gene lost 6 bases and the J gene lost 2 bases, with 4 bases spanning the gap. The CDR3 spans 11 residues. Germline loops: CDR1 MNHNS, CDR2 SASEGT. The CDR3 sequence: CASSRQETQYF. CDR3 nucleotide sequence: TGTGCCAGCAGCCGACAAGAGACCCAGTACTTC.

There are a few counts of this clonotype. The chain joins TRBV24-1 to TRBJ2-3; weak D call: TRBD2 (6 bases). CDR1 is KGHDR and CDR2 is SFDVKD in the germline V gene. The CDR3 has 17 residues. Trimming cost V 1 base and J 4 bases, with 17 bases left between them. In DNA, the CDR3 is TGTGCCACCAGTGATTTTGTAACCTCGGGAGCCGCAGATACGCAGTATTTT. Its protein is CATSDFVTSGAADTQYF.

CDR3 DNA: TGTGCCAGCAGCGTAGCTCTGGGACAGTCCTATGGCTACACCTTC. Encoded protein: CASSVALGQSYGYTF. V usage is TRBV9 and J usage is TRBJ1-2, with 7 bases matching TRBD1. CDR1 is SGDLS and CDR2 is YYNGEE in the germline V gene. Germline trimming cut 0 bases from V and 4 bases from J; bases unmatched to any gene: 6. The CDR3 runs to 15 residues.

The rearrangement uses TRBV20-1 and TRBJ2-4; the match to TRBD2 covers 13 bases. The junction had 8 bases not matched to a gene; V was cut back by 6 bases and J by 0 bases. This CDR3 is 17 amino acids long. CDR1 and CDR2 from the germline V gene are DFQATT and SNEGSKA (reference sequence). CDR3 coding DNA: TGCAGTGCGCACGGGACTAGCGGGACGATAGCCAAAAACATTCAGTACTTC. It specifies CSAHGTSGTIAKNIQYF.

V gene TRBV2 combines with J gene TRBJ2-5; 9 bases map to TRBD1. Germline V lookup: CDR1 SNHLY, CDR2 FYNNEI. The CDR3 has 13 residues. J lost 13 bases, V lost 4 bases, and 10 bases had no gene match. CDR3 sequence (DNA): TGTGCCAGCAGTGGGGAAACCGGGACAGGGCTGTACTTC. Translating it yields CASSGETGTGLYF. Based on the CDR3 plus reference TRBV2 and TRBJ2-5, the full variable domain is EPEVTQTPSHQVTQMGQEVILRCVPISNHLYFYWYRQILGQKVEFLVSFYNNEISEKSEIFDDQFSVERPDGSNFTLKIRSTKLEDSAMYFCASSGETGTGLYFGPGTRLLVL.

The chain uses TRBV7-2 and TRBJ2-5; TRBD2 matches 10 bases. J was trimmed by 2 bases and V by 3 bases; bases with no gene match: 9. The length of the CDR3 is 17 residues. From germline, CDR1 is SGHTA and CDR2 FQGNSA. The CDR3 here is CASSLSSAGGVQETQYF. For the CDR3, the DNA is TGTGCCAGCAGCTTGTCCTCAGCGGGAGGGGTACAAGAGACCCAGTACTTC.

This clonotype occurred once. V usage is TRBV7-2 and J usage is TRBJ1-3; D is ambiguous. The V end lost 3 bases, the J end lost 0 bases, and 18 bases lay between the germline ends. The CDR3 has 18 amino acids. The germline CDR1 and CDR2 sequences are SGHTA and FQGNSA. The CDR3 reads CASSFRWGGQFSGNTIYF. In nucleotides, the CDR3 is TGTGCCAGCAGCTTTAGATGGGGAGGGCAGTTCTCTGGAAACACCATATATTTT.